These 17 T cell receptor beta chains were all obtained from the same sample, sequenced in a study of cytomegalovirus exposure and HLA in healthy donors. Clones were read by immunoSEQ multiplex PCR, and TCRdb kept only the in-frame ones, dropping some. The sample lists about 150,000 clones, 85% to 95% occurring once. Input material: PBMCs. The receptor source for this set is a man between 18 and 35 years old in good health and CMV-seropositive.

V gene TRBV6-9 combines with J gene TRBJ2-7, with TRBD2 matching over 12 bases. Germline trimming cut 5 bases from V and 1 base from J; bases unmatched to any gene: 9. This CDR3 is 17 amino acids long. Germline CDR1 MNHGY, CDR2 SVAAGI. CDR3 in amino acids: CASSQRTSGIMSYEQYF. The CDR3 region has the DNA TGTGCCAGCAGTCAACGGACTAGCGGGATCATGTCCTACGAGCAGTACTTC.

The V gene is TRBV5-5, the J gene TRBJ2-3, with 10 bases matching TRBD2. Germline lookup yields CDR1 SGHKS and CDR2 YYEKEE (reference sequence). Trimming at V came to 6 bases and at J to 2 bases, leaving 15 bases not matched to a gene. This CDR3 comprises 18 residues. The CDR3 reads CASTSGAGGPLVTDTQYF. As DNA, the CDR3 is TGTGCCAGCACCTCCGGAGCGGGAGGGCCTTTAGTCACAGATACGCAGTATTTT.

The V gene is TRBV6-1, the J gene TRBJ1-3; D gene unclear. Trimming removed 1 base from V and 2 bases from J, with 21 bases in between. Germline CDR1 reads MNHNS; CDR2 reads SASEGT. There are 19 residues in the CDR3. The CDR3 nucleotides are TGTGCCAGCAGTGAAGGAGGATCAGTTATTAGGACTGCTGGAAACACCATATATTTT. Its translation is CASSEGGSVIRTAGNTIYF.

This clone was detected only once. V and J are TRBV5-1 and TRBJ2-1; 10 bases are a match to TRBD1. The CDR3 has 14 residues. The V and J ends lost 4 bases and 7 bases, in that order; junction bases with no gene match: 5. Germline V lookup: CDR1 SGHRS, CDR2 YFSETQ. DNA of the CDR3: TGCGCCAGCAGCAATGACAGGGGGCGGAATGAGCAGTTCTTC. This gives the protein CASSNDRGRNEQFF. Together with reference TRBV5-1 and TRBJ2-1, the CDR3 gives the full variable domain: KAGVTQTPRYLIKTRGQQVTLSCSPISGHRSVSWYQQTPGQGLQFLFEYFSETQRNKGNFPGRFSGRQFSNSRSEMNVSTLELGDSALYLCASSNDRGRNEQFFGPGTRLTVL.

The chain links TRBV2 to TRBJ2-1; 7 nucleotides agree with TRBD2. Germline V CDR1 and CDR2: SNHLY, FYNNEI. V shed 5 bases, J shed 10 bases, and the junction held 17 bases outside the gene matches. This CDR3 is built from 16 residues. Here the CDR3 reads CASSRHSGDLTEEQFF. In nucleotides, the CDR3 is TGTGCCAGCAGTAGACACAGCGGGGACCTTACGGAGGAGCAGTTCTTC.

This chain connects TRBV5-1 to TRBJ2-7, with 15 bases aligning to TRBD2. The CDR3 is 15 residues long. V lost 4 bases to trimming and J lost 5 bases; unmatched junction nucleotides: 4. CDR1 SGHRS and CDR2 YFSETQ come from the germline V gene. The CDR3 protein is CASSRGLAGGDEQYF. CDR3 sequence (DNA): TGCGCCAGCAGCCGGGGACTAGCGGGAGGCGACGAGCAGTACTTC.

V is TRBV2 and J is TRBJ1-6; no reliable D call. In germline, CDR1 is SNHLY, CDR2 FYNNEI. The CDR3 is 16 residues long. The V gene lost 5 bases and the J gene lost 5 bases, with 16 bases spanning the gap. CDR3 DNA: TGTGCCAGCAGTAAGGTCGGCGGTGTACATAATTCACCCCTCCACTTT. This gives the protein CASSKVGGVHNSPLHF.

The V and J genes are TRBV28 and TRBJ2-7; perhaps TRBD2 as D (6 bases). The V end was cut by 3 bases, the J end by 0 bases, with 9 bases between. Looked up from germline, CDR1 is MDHEN and CDR2 is SYDVKM. The CDR3 length is 14 residues. The DNA for the CDR3 is TGTGCCAGCAGTTTGGGCGGGACCTCCTACGAGCAGTACTTC. Translation gives CASSLGGTSYEQYF.

The V and J genes are TRBV16 and TRBJ1-1; a possible D gene is TRBD1 (6 bases). The V gene's germline CDR1 is KGHSY and CDR2 FQNENV. V dropped 2 bases and J dropped 0 bases, with 13 bases sitting between them. The length of the CDR3 is 16 residues. The CDR3 DNA sequence: TGTGCCAGCAGCCAAAATCGTCCAGGGGTGAACACTGAAGCTTTCTTT. This codes for CASSQNRPGVNTEAFF.

The chain couples TRBV4-2 to TRBJ2-3, with 8 nucleotides matching TRBD2. J was trimmed by 0 bases and V by 4 bases; bases with no gene match: 6. The CDR3 is 16 residues long. Germline V gives CDR1 LGHNA, CDR2 YNFKEQ. The CDR3 DNA sequence: TGTGCCAGCAGCCGGGCTAGCGGGTATAGCACAGATACGCAGTATTTT. Translation gives CASSRASGYSTDTQYF.

This sequence joins TRBV11-2 and TRBJ1-1; 9 bases map to TRBD1. The CDR3 spans 17 residues. The V gene's germline CDR1 is SGHAT and CDR2 FQNNGV. Trimming cost V 4 bases and J 4 bases; bases outside gene matches: 13. CDR3 in DNA: TGTGCCAGCAGCTCGCTTTATCGGGACAGGGCGGGCACTGAAGCTTTCTTT. It is translated as CASSSLYRDRAGTEAFF.

This chain connects TRBV7-6 to TRBJ2-7, with TRBD1 matching over 7 bases. With 5 bases clipped from V and 2 bases from J, the junction kept 9 bases outside the gene matches. This CDR3 has 15 amino acids. Germline assignment: CDR1 SGHVS and CDR2 FNYEAQ. CDR3 bases: TGTGCCAGCAGCCCACCCCCGGACAGGACCTACGAGCAGTACTTC. Translation gives CASSPPPDRTYEQYF.

This chain connects TRBV4-1 to TRBJ2-5, with 11 bases that match TRBD2. Germline trimming cut 2 bases from V and 4 bases from J; bases unmatched to any gene: 3. This CDR3 comprises 15 residues. Germline V CDR1 and CDR2: MGHRA, YSYEKL. The CDR3 loop is CASSQLGLAGETQYF. The DNA for the CDR3 is TGCGCCAGCAGCCAACTCGGACTAGCGGGAGAGACCCAGTACTTC.

The rearrangement links TRBV6-7 to TRBJ1-3, with D uncertain. TRBV6-7 is classed as an ORF, of uncertain function. The V end was cut by 7 bases, the J end by 5 bases, with 15 bases between. This CDR3 has 14 amino acids. The CDR3 region is CASIGRACRNTIYF. Written as DNA, the CDR3 is TGTGCCAGCATAGGGAGAGCTTGTAGAAACACCATATATTTT.

This clone showed up just once. The V call is TRBV10-1, the J call TRBJ1-4; no firm D call. Germline assignment: CDR1 WNHNN and CDR2 SYGVQD (reference sequence). There are 13 residues in the CDR3. Deletions cut 7 bases from V and 5 bases from J, with 11 bases between. The CDR3 nucleotides read TGCGCCAGCACCTCACAGTTGAATGAAAAACTGTTTTTT. Translated: CASTSQLNEKLFF.

The CDR3 bases are TGTGCCAGCAGCCAAATGACTAACCAAGAGACCCAGTACTTC. Its protein is CASSQMTNQETQYF. V gene TRBV7-9 combines with J gene TRBJ2-5; D possibly corresponds to TRBD2 (5 bases). Trimming took off 5 bases at V and 0 bases at J, with 10 bases between the two ends. The CDR3 is 14 amino acids. CDR1 and CDR2 from the germline V gene are SEHNR and FQNEAQ (reference sequence).

This clone occurred once. J is TRBJ1-4 and V is TRBV28; D is undetermined. V was trimmed by 5 bases and J by 0 bases, leaving 10 bases between them. This CDR3 has 15 amino acids. The V gene's germline CDR1 is MDHEN and CDR2 SYDVKM. The CDR3 DNA reads TGTGCCAGCAGTCCTGACACTGCAACTAATGAAAAACTGTTTTTT. Its protein is CASSPDTATNEKLFF.